Below are 15 T cell receptor beta chains sequenced from a single sample in a study of T-cell memory formation after mild COVID-19. TCRdb analysed the 5' RACE reads with MiXCR anew, one entry per CDR3 protein. The sample contains approximately 150,000 distinct CDR3 sequences, about a fifth of which appear only once. The sequenced sample consisted of PBMCs or a T cell subset sorted from them (not recorded which). These receptors were obtained from an adult woman who had mild COVID-19 (a few samples of this study predate the infection). Cell type and time point are not known.

This clonotype was recorded at least ten times. The J gene is TRBJ2-7, the V gene TRBV6-5; possible D gene TRBD1, 6 bases. From germline, CDR1 is MNHEY and CDR2 SVGAGI. This CDR3 has 12 amino acids. Trimming cost V 6 bases and J 2 bases, with 8 bases left between them. The CDR3 bases are TGTGCCAGCAGCCGGGACACCTACGAGCAGTACTTC. Encoded protein: CASSRDTYEQYF.

The J gene is TRBJ2-7, the V gene TRBV27; D gene unclear. The V and J ends lost 3 bases and 2 bases respectively, with 8 bases between them. The length of the CDR3 is 13 residues. Germline CDR1 is MNHEY and CDR2 is SMNVEV (reference sequence). The CDR3 DNA sequence: TGTGCCAGCAGTTTGCCAGGAGCCTACGAGCAGTACTTC. Its translation is CASSLPGAYEQYF.

In the case of this clonotype: Sequence at one end of the junction differs from germline and may be a read error. The chain is built from TRBV12-3 or TRBV12-4 and TRBJ1-2, with no clear D. The CDR3 is made up of 9 amino acids. CDR3 protein: CASTVHRPF. DNA for the CDR3: TGTGCCAGCACCGTCCATCGACCATTC.

This rearrangement joins TRBV5-1 to TRBJ1-2, with D hard to call. Germline CDR1 and CDR2: SGHRS and YFSETQ. V lost 1 base, J lost 2 bases, and 9 bases lay in between. The CDR3 is 14 residues long. CDR3 in amino acids: CASSLKDTNYGYTF. CDR3 nucleotide sequence: TGCGCCAGCAGCTTGAAAGACACAAACTATGGCTACACCTTC.

V and J are TRBV7-9 and TRBJ2-6; unclear D gene. The CDR3 runs 16 residues. Germline CDR1 is SEHNR and CDR2 is FQNEAQ (reference sequence). V lost 1 base and J lost 0, with 7 bases in between. CDR3 nucleotides: TGTGCCAGCAGCTTAGGCACCTACTCTGGGGCCAACGTCCTGACTTTC. Translation gives CASSLGTYSGANVLTF. The full variable domain, its missing parts supplied by reference TRBV7-9 and TRBJ2-6, is DTGVSQNPRHKITKRGQNVTFRCDPISEHNRLYWYRQTLGQGPEFLTYFQNEAQLEKSRLLSDRFSAERPKGSFSTLEIQRTEQGDSAMYLCASSLGTYSGANVLTFGAGSRLTVL.

This chain uses TRBV30 with TRBJ2-4; weak D call: TRBD1 (6 bases). CDR1 and CDR2 from the germline V gene are GTSNPN and SVGIG (reference sequence). This CDR3 is 14 amino acids long. Trimming stripped 0 bases from V and 7 bases from J, with 13 bases between. The DNA for the CDR3 is TGTGCCTGGAGTGTACGCCAGGGGTGGAACATTCAGTACTTC. It is translated as CAWSVRQGWNIQYF. Drawing the rest from reference TRBV30 and TRBJ2-4, the complete variable domain is SQTIHQWPATLVQPVGSPLSLECTVEGTSNPNLYWYRQAAGRGLQLLFYSVGIGQISSEVPQNLSASRPQDRQFILSSKKLLLSDSGFYLCAWSVRQGWNIQYFGAGTRLSVL.

The J gene is TRBJ1-1, the V gene TRBV5-1; D perhaps matches TRBD1 (6 bases). The CDR3 consists of 14 residues. CDR1 is SGHRS and CDR2 is YFSETQ in the germline V gene. V lost 4 bases to trimming and J lost 4 bases, with 14 bases between them. The CDR3 protein is CASSVQGRGTEAFF. In DNA form, the CDR3 reads TGCGCCAGCAGCGTACAGGGTCGGGGCACTGAAGCTTTCTTT.

This chain joins TRBV18 and TRBJ2-7, with TRBD2 matching 9 bases. The V gene's germline CDR1 is KGHSH and CDR2 LQKENI. The CDR3 spans 17 residues. Trimming removed 4 bases from V and 5 bases from J; junction bases left unmatched: 15. This CDR3 is CASSLWGLSGSPNEQYF. The CDR3 coding sequence is TGTGCCAGCTCACTGTGGGGACTTAGCGGGAGCCCCAACGAGCAGTACTTC.

The chain carries TRBV11-2 and TRBJ1-3; D is undetermined. This CDR3 has 15 residues. Germline V gene data show CDR1 as SGHAT and CDR2 as FQNNGV. Trimming shortened V by 6 bases and J by 0 bases, and 12 bases separated the two germline ends. The CDR3 spells CASRSRASSGNTIYF. The CDR3 DNA reads as TGTGCCAGCAGGTCCCGGGCGAGCTCTGGAAACACCATATATTTT. Together with reference TRBV11-2 and TRBJ1-3, the CDR3 gives the full variable domain: EAGVAQSPRYKIIEKRQSVAFWCNPISGHATLYWYQQILGQGPKLLIQFQNNGVVDDSQLPKDRFSAERLKGVDSTLKIQPAKLEDSAVYLCASRSRASSGNTIYFGEGSWLTVV.

This chain uses TRBV20-1 with TRBJ1-2; 10 nucleotides agree with TRBD1. The CDR3 has 12 residues. Germline CDR1 reads DFQATT; CDR2 reads SNEGSKA (reference sequence). The CDR3 DNA sequence: TGCAGCACGACAGGGGGCCGCTATGGCTACACCTTC. Encoded protein: CSTTGGRYGYTF.

This clonotype was seen a handful of times. The chain links TRBV5-6 to TRBJ2-1, with D possibly being TRBD2 (6 bases). Germline lookup yields CDR1 SGHDT and CDR2 YYEEEE. V gave up 4 bases and J gave up 4 bases, with 15 bases separating them. The CDR3 is 15 amino acids. The CDR3: CASSPRRGAYNEQFF. CDR3 coding DNA: TGTGCCAGCAGCCCAAGGAGGGGCGCTTACAATGAGCAGTTCTTC.

The rearrangement uses TRBV20-1 and TRBJ1-2; D remains ambiguous. The V gene lost 3 bases and the J gene lost 6 bases, with 14 bases spanning the gap. The CDR3 has 13 residues. Germline V CDR1 and CDR2: DFQATT, SNEGSKA (reference sequence). CDR3 loop: CSARVAVLHGYTF. The CDR3 bases are TGCAGTGCTAGGGTGGCAGTTCTACATGGCTACACCTTC.

The V call is TRBV15, the J call TRBJ2-1; 7 bases line up with TRBD2. J was trimmed by 8 bases and V by 4 bases; bases with no gene match: 11. Germline CDR1 LNHNV, CDR2 YYDKDF (reference sequence). This CDR3 spans 15 amino acids. The DNA for the CDR3 is TGTGCCACCAGCACCCCAACCGGGACTATCCATGAGCAGTTCTTC. Encoded protein: CATSTPTGTIHEQFF.

This clonotype was found a few times. The chain links TRBV27 to TRBJ2-7, with D perhaps matching TRBD1 (6 bases). CDR1 and CDR2 (germline): MNHEY, SMNVEV (reference sequence). Trimming took 5 bases from V and 0 from J, leaving 26 bases between them. The CDR3 runs to 19 residues. This chain's CDR3 is CASSRKGPGTSLSSYEQYF. The CDR3 DNA is TGTGCCAGCAGTCGTAAAGGACCCGGGACATCTTTGAGCTCCTACGAGCAGTACTTC.

In this sample, this clonotype turned up a few times. The chain links TRBV11-2 to TRBJ1-4, with 7 bases aligning to TRBD1. This CDR3 contains 16 residues. V dropped 3 bases and J dropped 1; count of bases not matched to a gene: 5. Germline V gene lookup returns CDR1 SGHAT and CDR2 FQNNGV. The CDR3 coding sequence is TGTGCCAGCAGCTTGGAGGGGGCAGTAACTAATGAAAAACTGTTTTTT. Translated: CASSLEGAVTNEKLFF.